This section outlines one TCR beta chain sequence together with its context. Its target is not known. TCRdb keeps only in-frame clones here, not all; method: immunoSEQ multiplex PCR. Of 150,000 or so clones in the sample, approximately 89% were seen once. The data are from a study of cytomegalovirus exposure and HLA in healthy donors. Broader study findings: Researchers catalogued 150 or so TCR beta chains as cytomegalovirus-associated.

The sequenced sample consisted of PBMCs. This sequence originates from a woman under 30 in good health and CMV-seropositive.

The CDR3 DNA sequence: TGTGCCAGCAGCCCCCCCTTGGAGGTCGCGAACACCGGGGAGCTGTTTTTT. Its translation is CASSPPLEVANTGELFF. V and J are TRBV9 and TRBJ2-2; D perhaps matches TRBD2 (5 bases). V gave up 4 bases and J gave up 0 bases, with 16 bases separating them. This CDR3 contains 17 residues. Germline loops: CDR1 SGDLS, CDR2 YYNGEE.